This entry concerns a single T cell receptor (beta chain). The target antigen is unknown. The source of the sample is a study of OX40 agonist ivuxolimab in advanced cancers. Study-wide background: Earlier treatment with anti-PD-1, anti-PD-L1 or anti-CTLA-4 was permitted, and approximately 38% had received some. Study-wide points: In the 0.1 to 3.0 mg/kg range, CD4+ and CD8+ blood T cells had expanded clonally by week 6.

Data came from immunoSEQ multiplex PCR; TCRdb stores just in-frame clones and leaves some out. The sample shows 75,000 to 100,000 clones, around 80% of them seen only once. The receptor was isolated from an adult with an advanced solid tumor such as melanoma, head and neck, liver or kidney cancer. This specimen consisted of CD4+ or CD8+ T cells sorted from blood, obtained in a trial of the OX40 agonist ivuxolimab.

CDR3 sequence reads: CASSQVGRANEKLFF. Written as DNA, the CDR3 is TGCGCCAGCAGCCAAGTAGGCAGGGCAAATGAAAAACTGTTTTTT. The V call is TRBV4-1, the J call TRBJ1-4; maybe TRBD1 (5 bases). Germline CDR1 reads MGHRA; CDR2 reads YSYEKL. The V gene lost 1 base and the J gene lost 5 bases, with 11 bases spanning the gap. CDR3 length: 15 residues.